These 9 T cell receptor beta chains share one sample of origin, sequenced in a study of CXCR3-negative and CXCR3-positive naive CD8 T cells. UMI-labeled TRB cDNA libraries were prepared by 5' RACE. Each CDR3 protein gets one entry in TCRdb, which reprocessed the 5' RACE reads and gives no DNA. Its clone listing holds more than 45,000 distinct CDR3 sequences. Material: naive CXCR3- CD8+ T cells from blood. Regarding subset: CD45RO-CCR7+CD27+CD95- naive CD8+ T cells lacking CXCR3 (TNR3-). The receptors shown here come from a human donor in good health. Some clones in this sample may be carry-over from other donors' samples.

The chain joins TRBV25-1 to TRBJ2-7. Germline CDR1 and CDR2: MGHDK and SYGVNS. The CDR3 has 12 amino acids. The CDR3 sequence is CASSDSGYEQYF.

This rearrangement joins TRBV29-1 to TRBJ2-7. The CDR3 loop spans 11 amino acids. CDR1 and CDR2 (germline): SQVTM, ANQGSEA. The CDR3 loop reads CSVGVDYEQYF.

The chain links TRBV29-1 to TRBJ2-5; TCRdb lists TRBD2, though no DNA is available to test this call. The CDR3 has 14 residues. The germline V gene encodes CDR1 SQVTM and CDR2 ANQGSEA. The CDR3 reads CSVDVHSGQETQYF.

This sequence joins TRBV29-1 and TRBJ2-7; lacking DNA, the TRBD2 call made by TCRdb goes unchecked. There are 12 residues in the CDR3. Per the germline V gene, CDR1 is SQVTM and CDR2 is ANQGSEA. The CDR3 protein is CSVEDLRAEQYF.

This CDR3 reads CASNSGSDTGELFF. The V and J genes are TRBV6-2 or TRBV6-3 and TRBJ2-2; TCRdb names TRBD1, which stays unverified in the absence of DNA. Per germline, CDR1 MNHEY and CDR2 SVGEGT. The CDR3 runs 14 residues.

J is TRBJ1-1 and V is TRBV7-2. This CDR3 is 11 amino acids long. Germline-derived CDR1 and CDR2 are SGHTA and FQGNSA. CDR3 loop: CASSPTVEAFF.

This chain links TRBV25-1 with TRBJ1-5. CDR1 and CDR2 from the germline V gene are MGHDK and SYGVNS. The CDR3 consists of 11 residues. This CDR3 reads CASRLPQPQHF. The entire variable domain, with the rest obtained from reference TRBV25-1 and TRBJ1-5, is as follows: EADIYQTPRYLVIGTGKKITLECSQTMGHDKMYWYQQDPGMELHLIHYSYGVNSTEKGDLSSESTVSRIRTEHFPLTLESARPSHTSQYLCASRLPQPQHFGDGTRLSIL.

This rearrangement joins TRBV28 to TRBJ2-7; TCRdb reports TRBD1, a call that lacks DNA to check it against. Per the germline V gene, CDR1 is MDHEN and CDR2 is SYDVKM. The length of the CDR3 is 14 residues. CDR3 sequence: CASRIRTDGYEQYF. Filled out from reference TRBV28 and TRBJ2-7, the complete variable domain reads DVKVTQSSRYLVKRTGEKVFLECVQDMDHENMFWYRQDPGLGLRLIYFSYDVKMKEKGDIPEGYSVSREKKERFSLILESASTNQTSMYLCASRIRTDGYEQYFGPGTRLTVT.

The rearrangement uses TRBV29-1 and TRBJ2-3; as DNA is missing, the TRBD1 call by TCRdb cannot be tested. Germline-derived CDR1 and CDR2 are SQVTM and ANQGSEA. The CDR3 is made up of 11 amino acids. CDR3: CSVLRGDTQYF.